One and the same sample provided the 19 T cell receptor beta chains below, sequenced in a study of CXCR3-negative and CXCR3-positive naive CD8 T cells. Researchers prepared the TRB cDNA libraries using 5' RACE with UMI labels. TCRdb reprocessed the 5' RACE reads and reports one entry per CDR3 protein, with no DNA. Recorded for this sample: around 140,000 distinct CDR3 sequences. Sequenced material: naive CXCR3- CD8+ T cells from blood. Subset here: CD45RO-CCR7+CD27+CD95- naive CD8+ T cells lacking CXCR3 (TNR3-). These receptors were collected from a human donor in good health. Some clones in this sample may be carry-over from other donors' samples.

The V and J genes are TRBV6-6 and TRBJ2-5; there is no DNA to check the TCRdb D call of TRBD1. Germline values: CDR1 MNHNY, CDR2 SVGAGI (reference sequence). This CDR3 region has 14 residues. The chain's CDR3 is CASSYEGVGETQYF.

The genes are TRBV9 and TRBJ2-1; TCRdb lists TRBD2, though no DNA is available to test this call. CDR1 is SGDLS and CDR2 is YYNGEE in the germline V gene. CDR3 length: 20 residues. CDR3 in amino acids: CASSDFNGGSGAGEEGRQFF.

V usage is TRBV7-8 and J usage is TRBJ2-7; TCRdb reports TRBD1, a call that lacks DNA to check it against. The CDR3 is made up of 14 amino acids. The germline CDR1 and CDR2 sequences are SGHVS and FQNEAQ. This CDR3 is CASTPRDRVYEQYF. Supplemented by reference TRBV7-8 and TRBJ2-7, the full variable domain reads GAGVSQSPRYKVAKRGQDVALRCDPISGHVSLFWYQQALGQGPEFLTYFQNEAQLDKSGLPSDRFFAERPEGSVSTLKIQRTQQEDSAVYLCASTPRDRVYEQYFGPGTRLTVT.

CDR3 residues: CASSFGGRAGEQYF. This chain connects TRBV12-3 or TRBV12-4 to TRBJ2-7; there is no DNA to check the TCRdb D call of TRBD2. This CDR3 contains 14 residues.

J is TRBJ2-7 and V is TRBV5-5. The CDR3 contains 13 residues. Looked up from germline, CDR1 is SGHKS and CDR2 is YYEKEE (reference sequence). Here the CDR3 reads CASSLWSSYEQYF.

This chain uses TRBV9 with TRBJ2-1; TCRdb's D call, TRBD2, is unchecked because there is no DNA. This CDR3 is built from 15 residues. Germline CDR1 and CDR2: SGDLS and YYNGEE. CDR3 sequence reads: CASSARGGPNAEQFF.

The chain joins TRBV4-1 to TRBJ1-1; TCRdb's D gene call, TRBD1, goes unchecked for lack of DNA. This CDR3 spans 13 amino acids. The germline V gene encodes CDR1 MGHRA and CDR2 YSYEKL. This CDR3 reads CASRKTGETEAFF.

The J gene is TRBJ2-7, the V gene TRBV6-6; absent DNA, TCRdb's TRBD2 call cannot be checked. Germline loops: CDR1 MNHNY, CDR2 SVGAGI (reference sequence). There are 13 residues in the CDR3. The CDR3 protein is CASSYEAGYEQYF.

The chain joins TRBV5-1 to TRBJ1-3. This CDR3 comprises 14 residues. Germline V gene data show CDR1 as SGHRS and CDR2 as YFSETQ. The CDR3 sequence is CASSEGVSGNTIYF.

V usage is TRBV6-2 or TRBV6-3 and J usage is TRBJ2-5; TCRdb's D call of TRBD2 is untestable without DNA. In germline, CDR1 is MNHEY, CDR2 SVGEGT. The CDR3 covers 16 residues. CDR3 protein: CASRYSMRLEVETQYF.

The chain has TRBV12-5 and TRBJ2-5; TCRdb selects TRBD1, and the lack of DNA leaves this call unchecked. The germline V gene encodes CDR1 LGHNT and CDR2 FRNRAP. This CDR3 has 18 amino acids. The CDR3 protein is CASGLVYSRAGRRKTQYF.

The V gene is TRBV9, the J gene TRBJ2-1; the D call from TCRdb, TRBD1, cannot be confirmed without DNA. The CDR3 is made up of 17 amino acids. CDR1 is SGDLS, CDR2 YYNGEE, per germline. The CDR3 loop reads CASSEPFRTGDPNEQFF.

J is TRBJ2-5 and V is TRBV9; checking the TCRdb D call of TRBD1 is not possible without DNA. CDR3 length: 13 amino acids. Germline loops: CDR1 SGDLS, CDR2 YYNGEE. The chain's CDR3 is CASSGGPRETQYF.

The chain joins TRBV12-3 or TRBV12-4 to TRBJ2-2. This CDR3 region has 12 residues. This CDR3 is CASNSVTGELFF.

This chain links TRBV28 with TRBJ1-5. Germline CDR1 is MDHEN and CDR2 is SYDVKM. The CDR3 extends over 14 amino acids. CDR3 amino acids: CASSSQGINQPQHF.

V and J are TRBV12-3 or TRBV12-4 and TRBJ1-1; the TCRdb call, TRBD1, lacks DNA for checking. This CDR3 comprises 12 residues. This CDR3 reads CASSPQVPEAFF.

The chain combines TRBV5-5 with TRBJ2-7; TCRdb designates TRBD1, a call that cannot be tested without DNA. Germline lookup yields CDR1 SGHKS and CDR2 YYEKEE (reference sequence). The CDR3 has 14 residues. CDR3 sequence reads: CASSWGQGAYEQYF.

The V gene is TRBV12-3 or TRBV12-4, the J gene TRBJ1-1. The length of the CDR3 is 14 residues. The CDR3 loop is CASLQGGSDTEAFF.

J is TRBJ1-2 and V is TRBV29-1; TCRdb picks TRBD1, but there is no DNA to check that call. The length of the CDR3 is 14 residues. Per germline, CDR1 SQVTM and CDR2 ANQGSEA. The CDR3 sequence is CSVVTGTVTYGYTF. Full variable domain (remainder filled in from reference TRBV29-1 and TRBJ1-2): SAVISQKPSRDICQRGTSLTIQCQVDSQVTMMFWYRQQPGQSLTLIATANQGSEATYESGFVIDKFPISRPNLTFSTLTVSNMSPEDSSIYLCSVVTGTVTYGYTFGSGTRLTVV.